The present T cell receptor (beta chain) was sequenced within a study of Ad26.COV2.S vaccination and SARS-CoV-2 variants. The CDR3 contains 15 residues. V lost 5 bases to trimming and J lost 2 bases; unmatched junction nucleotides: 5. From germline, CDR1 is SGHTA and CDR2 FQGNSA. Treatment indicated: about 20 received Ad26.COV2.S at low or high dose, single or two shots; a few received placebo; per-sample allocation not given. Sampling was done on day 63 after the first vaccine or placebo injection. The assay was immunoSEQ multiplex PCR, and TCRdb's table has in-frame clones only and misses some. In the table there are under 300,000 clones, about 83% of which are singletons.

The TCR comes from a person aged 18 to 59 who received the Ad26.COV2.S COVID-19 vaccine or a placebo. This sample comprised peripheral blood, obtained in a trial of Ad26.COV2.S vaccine versus placebo. The chain uses TRBV7-2 and TRBJ2-5; TRBD2 matches at 10 bases. This CDR3 is CASSLLAGSQETQYF. In nucleotides, the CDR3 is TGTGCCAGCAGCCTACTAGCGGGGTCACAAGAGACCCAGTACTTC. The full variable domain, with the rest looked up from reference TRBV7-2 and TRBJ2-5, is GAGVSQSPSNKVTEKGKDVELRCDPISGHTALYWYRQSLGQGLEFLIYFQGNSAPDKSGLPSDRFSAERTGGSVSTLTIQRTQQEDSAVYLCASSLLAGSQETQYFGPGTRLLVL.